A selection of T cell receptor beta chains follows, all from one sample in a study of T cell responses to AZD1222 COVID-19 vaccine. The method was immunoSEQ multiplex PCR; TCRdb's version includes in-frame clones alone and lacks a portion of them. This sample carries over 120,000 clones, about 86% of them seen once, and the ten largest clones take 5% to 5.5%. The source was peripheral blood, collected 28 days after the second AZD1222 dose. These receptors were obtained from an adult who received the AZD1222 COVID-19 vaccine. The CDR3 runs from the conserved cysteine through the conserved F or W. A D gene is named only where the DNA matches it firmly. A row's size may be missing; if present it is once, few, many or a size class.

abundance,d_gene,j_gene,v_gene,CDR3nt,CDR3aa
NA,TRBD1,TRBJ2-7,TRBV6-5,TGTGCCACCTGGGACAGCACCTACGAGCAGTACTTC,CATWDSTYEQYF
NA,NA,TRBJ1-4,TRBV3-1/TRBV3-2,TGTGCCAGCAGCCAAAGAGGCCCAACTAATGAAAAACTGTTTTTT,CASSQRGPTNEKLFF
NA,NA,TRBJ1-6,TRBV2,TGTGCCAGCCAAGCCCTCGATGATTCACCCCTCCACTTT,CASQALDDSPLHF
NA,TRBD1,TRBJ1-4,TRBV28,TGTGCCAGCAGTTCGGGACAGGGTGGAGAAAAACTGTTTTTT,CASSSGQGGEKLFF
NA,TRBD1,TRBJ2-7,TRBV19,TGTGCCAGTAGTGAGGGACAGGGGGCTGTGCAGTACTTC,CASSEGQGAVQYF
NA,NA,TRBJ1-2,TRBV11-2,TGTGCCAGCAGCTTAGATCCGGACAGTTTCTATGGCTACACCTTC,CASSLDPDSFYGYTF
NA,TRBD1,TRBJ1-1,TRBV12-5,TGTGCTAGTGGTTTGTCAACAGGGGCTTACACTGAAGCTTTCTTT,CASGLSTGAYTEAFF
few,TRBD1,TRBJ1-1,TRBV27,TGTGCCAGCAGCCTGACAGGGGGCGTTTGGACTGAAGCTTTCTTT,CASSLTGGVWTEAFF
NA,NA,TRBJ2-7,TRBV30,TGTGCCTGGAGCGAGGCGGGGGCCTTCCCAGGGGAGCAGTACTTC,CAWSEAGAFPGEQYF
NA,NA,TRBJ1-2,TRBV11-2,TGTGCCAGCAGCTTATCCAGCCAGGGTGGCTATGGCTACACCTTC,CASSLSSQGGYGYTF
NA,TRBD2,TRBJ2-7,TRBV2,TGTGCCAGCAGTGAAATAGCGGGGGGACGTCCCTACGAGCAGTACTTC,CASSEIAGGRPYEQYF
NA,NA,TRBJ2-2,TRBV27,TGTGCCAGCAGTTTATCGGTGGGAGACGCCGGGGGAAGGGTGACCGGGGAGCTGTTTTTT,CASSLSVGDAGGRVTGELFF
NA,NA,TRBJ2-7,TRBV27,TGTGCCAGCAGTTTCTCGACAGCCTACGAGCAGTACTTC,CASSFSTAYEQYF
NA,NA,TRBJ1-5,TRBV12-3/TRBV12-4,TGTGCCAGCAGTTCAGGGTCCCATCAGCCCCAGCATTTT,CASSSGSHQPQHF
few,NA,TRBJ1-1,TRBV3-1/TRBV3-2,TGTGCCAGCAGCCAAGATCGTGTCTTCATGAACACTGAAGCTTTCTTT,CASSQDRVFMNTEAFF
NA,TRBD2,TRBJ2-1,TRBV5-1,TGCGCCAGCAGCTTTCTAAGCGGGAGCTCCTACAATGAGCAGTTCTTC,CASSFLSGSSYNEQFF
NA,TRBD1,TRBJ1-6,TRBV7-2,TGTGCCAGCAGCTTCCGGACAGGGGTAGACTCACCCCTCCACTTT,CASSFRTGVDSPLHF
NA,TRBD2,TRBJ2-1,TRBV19,TGTGCCAGTAGTACATTTTCTAGCGGAACCTACAATGAGCAGTTCTTC,CASSTFSSGTYNEQFF
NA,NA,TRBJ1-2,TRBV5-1,TGCGCCAGCAGCTTGGGCAGGGAGGGCTATGGCTACACCTTC,CASSLGREGYGYTF
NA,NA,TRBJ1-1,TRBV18,TGTGCCAGCTCACCGACAGTTGTTGGTGAAGCTTTCTTT,CASSPTVVGEAFF
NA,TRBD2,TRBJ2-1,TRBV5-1,TGCGCCAGCAGCTTTTTTGGGGGGGCCTACAATGAGCAGTTCTTC,CASSFFGGAYNEQFF
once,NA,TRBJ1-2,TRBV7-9,TGTGCCAGCAGCTCGAGACCATATGGCTACACCTTC,CASSSRPYGYTF
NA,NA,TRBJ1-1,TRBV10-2,TGCGCCAGCAGAGTACAGGGTTCCACTGAAGCTTTCTTT,CASRVQGSTEAFF
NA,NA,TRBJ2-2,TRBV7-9,TGTGCCAGCAGCTTAGGAATGGCAGGGGTGAACACCGGGGAGCTGTTTTTT,CASSLGMAGVNTGELFF
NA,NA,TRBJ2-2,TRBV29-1,TGCAGCGTTGAAAGAGTGTACACCGGGGAGCTGTTTTTT,CSVERVYTGELFF
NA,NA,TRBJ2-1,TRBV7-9,TGTGCCAGCAGCTTAGGAACCGGGACCACTAATGAGCAGTTCTTC,CASSLGTGTTNEQFF
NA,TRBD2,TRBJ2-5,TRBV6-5,TGTGCCAGCAGTTACGAGGCGGGAGGGAGGGAGACCCAGTACTTC,CASSYEAGGRETQYF
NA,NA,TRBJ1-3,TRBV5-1,TGCGCCAGCAGCTTAGGGGCGGTAATCTCTGGAAACACCATATATTTT,CASSLGAVISGNTIYF
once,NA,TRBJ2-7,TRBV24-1,TGTGCCACCAGCCGGGACGGCTACGAGCAGTACTTC,CATSRDGYEQYF
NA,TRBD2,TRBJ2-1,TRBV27,TGTGCCAGCAGCTCCCCGTCCGCGGGAGGATTCAATGAGCAGTTCTTC,CASSSPSAGGFNEQFF
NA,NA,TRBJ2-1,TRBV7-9,TGTGCCAGCAGCTTAGTACTCGGGAAGGAGTTGTATGAGCAGTTCTTC,CASSLVLGKELYEQFF
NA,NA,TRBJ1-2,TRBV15,TGTGCCACCAGCAGCACCCCCTCTCTAGGTGGCTACACCTTC,CATSSTPSLGGYTF
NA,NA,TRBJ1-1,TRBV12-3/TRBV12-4,TGTGCCAGCACGACAACTGGGGGGGGTGAAGCTTTCTTT,CASTTTGGGEAFF
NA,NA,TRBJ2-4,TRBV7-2,TGTGCCAGCAGCGCCGACAAGTACATTCAGTACTTC,CASSADKYIQYF
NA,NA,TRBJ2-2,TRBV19,TGTGCCAGTAGTATAGATCTGACAGGCGGCACCGGGGAGCTGTTTTTT,CASSIDLTGGTGELFF
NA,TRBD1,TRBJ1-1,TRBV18,TGTGCCAGCTCACAATTCGGGACAGGGATGAACACTGAAGCTTTCTTT,CASSQFGTGMNTEAFF
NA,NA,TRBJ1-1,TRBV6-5,TGTGCCAGCAGCCTTGATGGCGACACTGAAGCTTTCTTT,CASSLDGDTEAFF
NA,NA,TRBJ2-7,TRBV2,TGTGCCAGCAGAAACCGGGGATACGAGCAGTACTTC,CASRNRGYEQYF
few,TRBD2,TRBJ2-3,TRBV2,TGTGCCACCCGGACTAGCGCGAGCACAGATACGCAGTATTTT,CATRTSASTDTQYF
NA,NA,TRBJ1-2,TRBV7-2,TGTGCCAGCAGCTCCCGTACAGAAAACTATGGCTACACCTTC,CASSSRTENYGYTF
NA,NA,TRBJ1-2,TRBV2,TGTGCCAGCAGTGAAGCTTTGCAGGTCTATGGCTACACCTTC,CASSEALQVYGYTF
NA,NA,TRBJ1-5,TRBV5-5,TGTGCCAGCAAACCTCGATCCGATAGCAATCAGCCCCAGCATTTT,CASKPRSDSNQPQHF
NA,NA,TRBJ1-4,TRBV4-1,TGCGCCAGCAGCCAAGTCGGGGCCGGGGATGAAAAACTGTTTTTT,CASSQVGAGDEKLFF
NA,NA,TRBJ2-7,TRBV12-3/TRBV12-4,TGTGCCAGCAGTTTATATCAGGGGCAGTACTTC,CASSLYQGQYF
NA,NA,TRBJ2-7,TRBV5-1,TGCGCCACCCCCGACAGCTCGAGGTACGAGCAGTACTTC,CATPDSSRYEQYF
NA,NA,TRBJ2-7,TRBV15,TGTGCCACCAGCAGAGACGGTGGCTACGAGCAGTACTTC,CATSRDGGYEQYF
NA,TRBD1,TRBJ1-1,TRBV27,TGTGCCAGCCGACCCGATCAGGGGGGCAGGGCTTTCTTT,CASRPDQGGRAFF
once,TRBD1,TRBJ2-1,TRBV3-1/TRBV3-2,TGTGCCAGCAGCCAAACAGGGGTCTCCTACAATGAGCAGTTCTTC,CASSQTGVSYNEQFF
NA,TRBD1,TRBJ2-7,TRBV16,TGTGCCAGCAGCCAATCTATACAGGGGGCCTACGAGCAGTACTTC,CASSQSIQGAYEQYF
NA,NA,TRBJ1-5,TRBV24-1,TGTGCCACCAGTGATCCTCGGACGGGGCAGCCCCAGCATTTT,CATSDPRTGQPQHF
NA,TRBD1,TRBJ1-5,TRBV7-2,TGTGCCAGCAGCCGGACAGGGGGGGGCGACCAGCCCCAGCATTTT,CASSRTGGGDQPQHF
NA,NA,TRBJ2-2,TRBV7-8,TGTGCCAGCAGCCTCCGGGCCCTGTTTGGGAGCGGGGAGCTGTTTTTT,CASSLRALFGSGELFF
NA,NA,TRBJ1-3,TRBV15,TGTGCCACCAGATTTGAGGGTTCCTCTGGAAACACCATATATTTT,CATRFEGSSGNTIYF
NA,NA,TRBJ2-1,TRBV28,TGTGCCAGCAGTTTATTGGGCAGTTTCCAGAAGTTCTTC,CASSLLGSFQKFF
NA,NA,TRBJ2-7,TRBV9,TGTGCCAGCAGCACCGGGCCGACTTCCTACGAGCAGTACTTC,CASSTGPTSYEQYF
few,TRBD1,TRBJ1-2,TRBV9,TGTGCCAGCAGCGTACCGACAGGGTGGAGTGGCTACACCTTC,CASSVPTGWSGYTF
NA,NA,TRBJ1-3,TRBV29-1,TGCAGCGTTGCGGTGAGCGGAAACACCATATATTTT,CSVAVSGNTIYF
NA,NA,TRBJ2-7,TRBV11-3,TGTGCCAGCAGCTCGGGACGCCACTACGAGCAGTACTTC,CASSSGRHYEQYF
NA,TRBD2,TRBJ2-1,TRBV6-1,TGTGCCAGCAGTGACGGGGTTGCGGGAGGAACCTACAATGAGCAGTTCTTC,CASSDGVAGGTYNEQFF